This T cell receptor (beta chain) was recovered during a study of CD8+CD57+ T cells in acquired aplastic anemia. At the level of the study: Quantities of DNA derived from sorted CD4+ and CD8+ cells averaged about 3.2 ug. There were 10 million to 12 million reads, on average, for CD4+ cells from healthy donors.

TCR beta VDJ and CDR3 profiles were obtained from a genomic DNA template. TCRdb reprocessed the reads with MiXCR, giving one entry per CDR3 protein. The table includes about 81,000 distinct CDR3 sequences, about 45% detected once. Concerning this clonotype: Its antigen is currently unknown.

The V gene's germline CDR1 is SQVTM and CDR2 ANQGSEA. Trimming took 7 bases from V and 9 from J; bases not matched to a gene: 8. CDR3 length equals 12 residues. Overall study results and limits: A significant difference in CD8+ Simpson's diversity between patients and controls was not found. Between patients and controls, about 30 CD8+ CDR3 sequences were found in common.

The material sequenced was sorted CD4+, CD8+, or CD8+CD57+ T cells (not recorded which) from PBMCs. This TCR derives from a human donor in good health, serving as a control. The V call is TRBV29-1, the J call TRBJ2-1, with TRBD1 identical over 8 bases. The CDR3 sequence is CSAGQGRGEQFF. For the CDR3, the DNA is TGCAGCGCTGGACAGGGTCGCGGTGAGCAGTTCTTC.